The present T cell receptor beta chain was sequenced within a study of blood T cell repertoires in COVID-19. Study-wide background: PBMCs, B-cell-depleted T cells, or T cells were the source of the cDNA or gDNA that made up the material.

The germline V and J ends were trimmed by 6 bases and 1 base, with 13 bases remaining between them. The CDR3 runs 15 residues. In germline, CDR1 is MGHDK, CDR2 SYGVNS. The method was immunoSEQ multiplex PCR; TCRdb's version includes in-frame clones alone and lacks a portion of them. The sample has 150,000 to 200,000 clones; 80% to 90% are singletons. The J gene is TRBJ2-1, the V gene TRBV25-1; D may be TRBD2 (5 bases). The sequence was obtained from a man younger than 30 with active or convalescent COVID-19. The sequencing sample was made of peripheral blood. CDR3 sequence reads: CASSRRTSSYNEQFF. The CDR3 region has the DNA TGTGCCAGCAGCCGCCGAACTAGTTCCTACAATGAGCAGTTCTTC.